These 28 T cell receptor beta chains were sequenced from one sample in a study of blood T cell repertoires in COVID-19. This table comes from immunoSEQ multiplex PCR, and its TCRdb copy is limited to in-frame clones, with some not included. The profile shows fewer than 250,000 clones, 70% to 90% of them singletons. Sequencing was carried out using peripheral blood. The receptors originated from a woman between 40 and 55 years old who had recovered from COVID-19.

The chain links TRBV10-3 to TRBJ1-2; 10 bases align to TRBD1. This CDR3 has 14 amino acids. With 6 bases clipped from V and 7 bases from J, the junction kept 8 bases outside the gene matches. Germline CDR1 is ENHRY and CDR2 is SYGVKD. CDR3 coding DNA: TGTGCCATCAGCCAGGGACAGGGGAGGTCTGGCTACACCTTC. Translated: CAISQGQGRSGYTF.

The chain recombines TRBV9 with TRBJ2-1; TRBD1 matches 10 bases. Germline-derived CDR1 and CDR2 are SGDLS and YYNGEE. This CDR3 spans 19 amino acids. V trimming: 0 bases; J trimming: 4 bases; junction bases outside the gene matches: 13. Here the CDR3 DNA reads TGTGCCAGCAGCGTAGTGGGTAGTGGGACAGGGGTTGGTTACAATGAGCAGTTCTTC. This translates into CASSVVGSGTGVGYNEQFF.

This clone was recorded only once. The chain's CDR3 is CASSAAGANTEAFF. CDR3 in DNA: TGTGCCAGCAGTGCGGCAGGGGCGAACACTGAAGCTTTCTTT. V is TRBV2 and J is TRBJ1-1, with D maybe TRBD1 (6 bases). The germline V gene encodes CDR1 SNHLY and CDR2 FYNNEI. The CDR3 sequence is 14 residues long. V was pared by 4 bases and J by 1 base, with 10 bases between.

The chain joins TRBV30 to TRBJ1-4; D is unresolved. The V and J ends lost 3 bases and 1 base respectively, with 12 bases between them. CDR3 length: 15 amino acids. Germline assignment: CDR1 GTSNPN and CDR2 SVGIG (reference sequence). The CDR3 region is CAWRLGVGTNEKLFF. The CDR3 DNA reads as TGTGCCTGGAGGTTGGGCGTGGGAACTAATGAAAAACTGTTTTTT.

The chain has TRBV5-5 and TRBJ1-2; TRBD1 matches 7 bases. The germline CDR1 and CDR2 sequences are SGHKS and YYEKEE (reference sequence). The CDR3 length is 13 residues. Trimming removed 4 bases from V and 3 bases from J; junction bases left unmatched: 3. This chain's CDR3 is CASSTTGDYGYTF. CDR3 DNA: TGTGCCAGCAGCACAACAGGGGACTATGGCTACACCTTC.

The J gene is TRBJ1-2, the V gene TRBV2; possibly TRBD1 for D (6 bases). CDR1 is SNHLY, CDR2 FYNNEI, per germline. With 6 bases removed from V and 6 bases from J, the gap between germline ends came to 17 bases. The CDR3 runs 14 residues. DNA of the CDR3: TGTGCCAGCAGATACTCGATACACAGGGATGGCTACACCTTC. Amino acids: CASRYSIHRDGYTF.

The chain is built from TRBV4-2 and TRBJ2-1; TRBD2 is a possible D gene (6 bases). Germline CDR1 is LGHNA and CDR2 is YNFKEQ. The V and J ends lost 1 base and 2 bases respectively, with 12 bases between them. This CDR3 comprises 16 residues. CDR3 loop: CASSQGPSAAYNEQFF. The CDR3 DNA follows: TGTGCCAGCAGCCAAGGCCCTAGCGCTGCCTACAATGAGCAGTTCTTC.

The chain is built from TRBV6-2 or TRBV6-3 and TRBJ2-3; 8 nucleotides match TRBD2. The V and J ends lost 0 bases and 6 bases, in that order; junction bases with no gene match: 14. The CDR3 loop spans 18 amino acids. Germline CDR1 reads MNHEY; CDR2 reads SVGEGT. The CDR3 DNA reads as TGTGCCAGCAGTTACTCACCGGCGGGAGGACTAATATCGGATACGCAGTATTTT. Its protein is CASSYSPAGGLISDTQYF.

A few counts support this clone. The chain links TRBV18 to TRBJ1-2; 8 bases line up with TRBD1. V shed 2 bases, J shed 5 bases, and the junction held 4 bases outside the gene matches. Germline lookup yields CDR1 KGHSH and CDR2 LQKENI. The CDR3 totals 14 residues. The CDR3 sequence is CASSPLTGEYGYTF. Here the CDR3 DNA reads TGTGCCAGCTCACCATTGACAGGGGAGTATGGCTACACCTTC.

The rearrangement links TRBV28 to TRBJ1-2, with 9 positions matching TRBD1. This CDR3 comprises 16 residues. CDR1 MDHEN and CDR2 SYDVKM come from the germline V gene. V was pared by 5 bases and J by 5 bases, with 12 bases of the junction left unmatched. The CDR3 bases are TGTGCCAGCAGTCATATTCGGGACAGGGTAACGTATGGCTACACCTTC. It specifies CASSHIRDRVTYGYTF.

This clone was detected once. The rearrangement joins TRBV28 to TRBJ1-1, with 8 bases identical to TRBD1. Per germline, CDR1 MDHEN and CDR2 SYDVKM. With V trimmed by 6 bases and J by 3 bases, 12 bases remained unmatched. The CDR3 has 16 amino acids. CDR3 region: CASSPSKDRVYTEAFF. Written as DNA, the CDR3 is TGTGCCAGCAGCCCCTCTAAGGACAGGGTCTACACTGAAGCTTTCTTT.

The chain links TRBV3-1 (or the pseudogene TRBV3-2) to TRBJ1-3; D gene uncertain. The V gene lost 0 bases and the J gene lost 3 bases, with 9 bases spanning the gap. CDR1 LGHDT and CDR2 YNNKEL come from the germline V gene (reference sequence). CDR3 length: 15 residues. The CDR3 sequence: CASSQERVNGNTIYF. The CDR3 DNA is TGTGCCAGCAGCCAAGAGAGGGTAAATGGAAACACCATATATTTT.

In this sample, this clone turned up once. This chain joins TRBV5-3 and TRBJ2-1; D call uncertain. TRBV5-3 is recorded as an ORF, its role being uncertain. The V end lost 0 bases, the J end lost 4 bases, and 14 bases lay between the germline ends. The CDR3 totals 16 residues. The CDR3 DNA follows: TGTGCCAGAAGCTTGGTCCGACTCTCAACATACAATGAGCAGTTCTTC. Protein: CARSLVRLSTYNEQFF.

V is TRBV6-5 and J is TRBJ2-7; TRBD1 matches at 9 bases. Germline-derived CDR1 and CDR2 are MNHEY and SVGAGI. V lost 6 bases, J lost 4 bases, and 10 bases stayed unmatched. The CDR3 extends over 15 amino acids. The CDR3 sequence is CASRDPGQGRYEQYF. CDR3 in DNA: TGTGCCAGCAGGGACCCGGGACAGGGAAGATACGAGCAGTACTTC.

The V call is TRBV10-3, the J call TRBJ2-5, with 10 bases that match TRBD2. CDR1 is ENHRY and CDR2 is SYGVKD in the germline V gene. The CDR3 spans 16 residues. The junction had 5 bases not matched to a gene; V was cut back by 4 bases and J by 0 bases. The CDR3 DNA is TGTGCCATCAGTGCGGCGAGCGGGAGGGACCAAGAGACCCAGTACTTC. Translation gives CAISAASGRDQETQYF.

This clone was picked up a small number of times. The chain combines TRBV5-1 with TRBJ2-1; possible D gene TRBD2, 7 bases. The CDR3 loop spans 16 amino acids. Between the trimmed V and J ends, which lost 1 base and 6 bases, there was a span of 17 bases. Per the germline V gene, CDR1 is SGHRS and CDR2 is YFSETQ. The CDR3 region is CASSLNAGATVNEQFF. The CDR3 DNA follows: TGCGCCAGCAGCTTGAATGCGGGGGCTACGGTCAATGAGCAGTTCTTC.

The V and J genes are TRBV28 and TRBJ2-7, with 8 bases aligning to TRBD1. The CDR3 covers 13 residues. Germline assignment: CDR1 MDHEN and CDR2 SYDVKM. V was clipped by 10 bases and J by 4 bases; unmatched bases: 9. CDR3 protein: CATLGQAGYEQYF. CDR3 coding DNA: TGTGCCACCCTGGGACAGGCGGGTTACGAGCAGTACTTC.

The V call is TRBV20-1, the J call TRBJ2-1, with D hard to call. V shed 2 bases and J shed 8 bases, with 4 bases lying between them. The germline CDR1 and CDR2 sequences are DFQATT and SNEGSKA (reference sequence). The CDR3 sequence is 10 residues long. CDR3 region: CSARSYEQFF. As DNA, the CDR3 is TGCAGTGCTAGATCTTATGAGCAGTTCTTC.

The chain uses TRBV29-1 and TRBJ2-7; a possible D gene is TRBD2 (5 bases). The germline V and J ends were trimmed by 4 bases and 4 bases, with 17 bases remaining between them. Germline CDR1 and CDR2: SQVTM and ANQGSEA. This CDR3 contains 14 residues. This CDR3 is CSVARLSGLYEQYF. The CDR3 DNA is TGCAGCGTTGCAAGACTGAGCGGACTGTACGAGCAGTACTTC.

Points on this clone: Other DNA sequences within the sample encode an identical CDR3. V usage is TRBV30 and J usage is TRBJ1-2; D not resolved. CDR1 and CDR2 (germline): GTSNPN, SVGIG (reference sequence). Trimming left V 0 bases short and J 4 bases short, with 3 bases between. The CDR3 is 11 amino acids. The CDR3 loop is CAWSVAYGYTF. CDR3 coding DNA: TGTGCCTGGAGTGTAGCCTATGGCTACACCTTC.

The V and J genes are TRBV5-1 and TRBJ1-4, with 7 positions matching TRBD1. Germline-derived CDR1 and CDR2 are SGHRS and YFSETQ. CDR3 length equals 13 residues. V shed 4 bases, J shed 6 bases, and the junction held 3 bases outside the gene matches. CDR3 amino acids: CASSPGGDEKLFF. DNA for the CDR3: TGCGCCAGCAGCCCAGGGGGAGATGAAAAACTGTTTTTT.

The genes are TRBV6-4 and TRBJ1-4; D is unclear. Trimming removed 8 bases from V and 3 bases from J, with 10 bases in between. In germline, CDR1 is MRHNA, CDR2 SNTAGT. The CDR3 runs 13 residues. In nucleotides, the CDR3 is TGTGCCAGCTCCTTAACAGCTAATGAAAAACTGTTTTTT. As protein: CASSLTANEKLFF.

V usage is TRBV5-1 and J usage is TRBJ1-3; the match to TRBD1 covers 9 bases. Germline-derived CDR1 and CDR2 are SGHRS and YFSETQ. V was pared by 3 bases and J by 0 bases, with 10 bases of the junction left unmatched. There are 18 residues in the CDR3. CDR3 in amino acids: CASSSSPGQGVSGNTIYF. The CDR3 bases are TGCGCCAGCAGCTCATCCCCGGGACAGGGTGTCTCTGGAAACACCATATATTTT.

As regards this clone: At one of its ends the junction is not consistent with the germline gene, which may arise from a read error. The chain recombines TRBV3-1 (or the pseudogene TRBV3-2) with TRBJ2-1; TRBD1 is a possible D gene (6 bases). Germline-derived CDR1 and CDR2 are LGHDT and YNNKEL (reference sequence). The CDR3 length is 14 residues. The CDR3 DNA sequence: TGTGCCAGCAGCCAAGATCAAAAGGACAGAATACGCGTCTTC. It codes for CASSQDQKDRIRVF.

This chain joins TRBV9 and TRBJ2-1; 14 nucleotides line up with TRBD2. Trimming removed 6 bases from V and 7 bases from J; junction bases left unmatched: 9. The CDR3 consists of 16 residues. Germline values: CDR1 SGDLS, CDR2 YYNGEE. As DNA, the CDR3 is TGTGCCAGCACCAGGACCGGGACTAGCGGGAGTAATGAGCAGTTCTTC. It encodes CASTRTGTSGSNEQFF.

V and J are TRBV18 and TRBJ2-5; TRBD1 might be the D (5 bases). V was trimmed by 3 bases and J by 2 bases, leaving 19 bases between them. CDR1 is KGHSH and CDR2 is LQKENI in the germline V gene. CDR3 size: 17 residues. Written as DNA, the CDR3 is TGTGCCAGCTCACCGGTGTTTGACAGTAACCTACAAGAGACCCAGTACTTC. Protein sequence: CASSPVFDSNLQETQYF.

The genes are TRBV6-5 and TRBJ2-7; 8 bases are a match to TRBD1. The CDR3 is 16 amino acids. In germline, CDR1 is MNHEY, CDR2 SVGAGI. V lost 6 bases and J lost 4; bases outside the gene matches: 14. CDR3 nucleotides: TGTGCCAGCAGCTACGGGTCGGGACAGGCAATTTACGAGCAGTACTTC. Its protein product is CASSYGSGQAIYEQYF.

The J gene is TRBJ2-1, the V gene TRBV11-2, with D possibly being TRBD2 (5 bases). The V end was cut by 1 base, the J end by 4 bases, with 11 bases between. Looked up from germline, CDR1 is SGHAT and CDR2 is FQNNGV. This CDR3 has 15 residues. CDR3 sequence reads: CASSLADRTYNEQFF. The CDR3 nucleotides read TGTGCCAGCAGCTTAGCCGATAGGACTTACAATGAGCAGTTCTTC.